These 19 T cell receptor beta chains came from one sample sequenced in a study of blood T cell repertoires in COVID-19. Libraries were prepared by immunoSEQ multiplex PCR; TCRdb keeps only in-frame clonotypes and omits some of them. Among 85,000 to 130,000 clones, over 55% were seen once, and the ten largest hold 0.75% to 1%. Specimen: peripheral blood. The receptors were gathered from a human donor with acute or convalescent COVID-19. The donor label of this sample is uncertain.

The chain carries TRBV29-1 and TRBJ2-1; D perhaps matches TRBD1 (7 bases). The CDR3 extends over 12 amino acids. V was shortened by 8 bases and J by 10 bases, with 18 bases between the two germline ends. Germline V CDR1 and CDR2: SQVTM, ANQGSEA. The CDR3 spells CSYSRQGGEQFF. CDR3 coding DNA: TGCAGCTATTCTCGACAGGGAGGCGAGCAGTTCTTC.

The CDR3 sequence: CASSLAAAGNSPLHF. The CDR3, as DNA: TGCGCCAGCAGCTTGGCAGCGGCTGGTAATTCACCCCTCCACTTT. The chain uses TRBV5-1 and TRBJ1-6; D is uncertain. The V end lost 0 bases, the J end lost 6 bases, and 10 bases lay between the germline ends. In germline, CDR1 is SGHRS, CDR2 YFSETQ. The CDR3 is 15 amino acids.

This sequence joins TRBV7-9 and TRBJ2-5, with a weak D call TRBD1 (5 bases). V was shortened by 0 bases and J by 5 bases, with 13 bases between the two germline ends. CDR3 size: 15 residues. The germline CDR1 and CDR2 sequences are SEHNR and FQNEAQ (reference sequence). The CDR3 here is CASSLAQGALETQYF. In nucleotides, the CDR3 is TGTGCCAGCAGCTTAGCGCAAGGGGCCCTGGAGACCCAGTACTTC.

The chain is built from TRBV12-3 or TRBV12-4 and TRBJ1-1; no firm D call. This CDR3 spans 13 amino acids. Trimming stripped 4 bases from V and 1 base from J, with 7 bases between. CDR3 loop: CASSSQENTEAFF. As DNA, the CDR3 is TGTGCCAGCAGTTCCCAGGAGAACACTGAAGCTTTCTTT.

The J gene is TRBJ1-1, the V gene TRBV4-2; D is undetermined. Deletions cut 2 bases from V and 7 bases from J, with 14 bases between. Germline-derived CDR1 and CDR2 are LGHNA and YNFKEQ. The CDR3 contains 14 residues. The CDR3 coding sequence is TGTGCCAGCAGCCAACCCGGGTCGTTTGGTGAAGCTTTCTTT. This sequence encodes CASSQPGSFGEAFF.

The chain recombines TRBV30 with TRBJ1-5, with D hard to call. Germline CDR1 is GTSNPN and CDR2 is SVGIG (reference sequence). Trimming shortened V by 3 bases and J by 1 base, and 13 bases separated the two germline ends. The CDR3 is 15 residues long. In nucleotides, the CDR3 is TGTGCCTGGAGCAAATCCTGGCAGAGCAATCAGCCCCAGCATTTT. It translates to CAWSKSWQSNQPQHF.

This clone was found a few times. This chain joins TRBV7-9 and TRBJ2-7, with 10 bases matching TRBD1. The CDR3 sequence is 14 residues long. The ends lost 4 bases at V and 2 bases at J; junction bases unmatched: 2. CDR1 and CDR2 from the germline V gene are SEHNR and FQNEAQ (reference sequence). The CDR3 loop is CASSWGQGPYEQYF. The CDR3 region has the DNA TGTGCCAGCAGCTGGGGACAGGGGCCCTACGAGCAGTACTTC.

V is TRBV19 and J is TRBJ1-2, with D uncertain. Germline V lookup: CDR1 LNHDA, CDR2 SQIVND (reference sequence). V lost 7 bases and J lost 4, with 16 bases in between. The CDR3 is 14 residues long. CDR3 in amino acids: CASNVKAGSYGYTF. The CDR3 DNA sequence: TGTGCCAGTAACGTAAAGGCAGGCTCCTATGGCTACACCTTC.

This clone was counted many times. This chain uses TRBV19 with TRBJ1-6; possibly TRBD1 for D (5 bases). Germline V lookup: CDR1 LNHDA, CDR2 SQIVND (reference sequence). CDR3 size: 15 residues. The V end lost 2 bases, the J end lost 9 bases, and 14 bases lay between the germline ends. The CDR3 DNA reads TGTGCCAGTAGTATAACCCAGGGCCGGCGTTCACCCCTCCACTTT. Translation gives CASSITQGRRSPLHF.

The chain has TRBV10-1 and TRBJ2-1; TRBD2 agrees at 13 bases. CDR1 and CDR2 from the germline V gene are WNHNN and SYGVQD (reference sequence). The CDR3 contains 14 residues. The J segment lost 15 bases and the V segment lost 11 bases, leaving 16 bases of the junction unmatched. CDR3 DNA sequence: TGCGCCCCGGACCGAACTAGCGGGGGGGCAGGGTGGTTCTTC. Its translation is CAPDRTSGGAGWFF.

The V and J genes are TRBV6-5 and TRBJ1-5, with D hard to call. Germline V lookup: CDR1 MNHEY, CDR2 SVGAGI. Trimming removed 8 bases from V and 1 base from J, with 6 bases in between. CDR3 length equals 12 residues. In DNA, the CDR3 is TGTGCCAGCTACGGGAGCAATCAGCCCCAGCATTTT. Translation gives CASYGSNQPQHF.

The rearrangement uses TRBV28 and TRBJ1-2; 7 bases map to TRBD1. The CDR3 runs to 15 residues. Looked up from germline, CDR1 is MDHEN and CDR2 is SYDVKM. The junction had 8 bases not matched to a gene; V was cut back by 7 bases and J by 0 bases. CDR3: CASTEGTVANYGYTF. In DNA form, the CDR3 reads TGTGCCAGCACCGAAGGGACAGTAGCTAACTATGGCTACACCTTC.

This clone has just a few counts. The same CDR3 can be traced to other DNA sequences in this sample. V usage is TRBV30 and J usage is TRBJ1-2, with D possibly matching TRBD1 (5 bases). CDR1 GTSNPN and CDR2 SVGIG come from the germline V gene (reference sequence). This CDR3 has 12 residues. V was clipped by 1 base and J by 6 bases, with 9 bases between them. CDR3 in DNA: TGTGCCTGGAGTGGGGGAGGGGATGGCTACACCTTC. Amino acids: CAWSGGGDGYTF. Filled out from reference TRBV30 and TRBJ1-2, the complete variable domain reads SQTIHQWPATLVQPVGSPLSLECTVEGTSNPNLYWYRQAAGRGLQLLFYSVGIGQISSEVPQNLSASRPQDRQFILSSKKLLLSDSGFYLCAWSGGGDGYTFGSGTRLTVV.

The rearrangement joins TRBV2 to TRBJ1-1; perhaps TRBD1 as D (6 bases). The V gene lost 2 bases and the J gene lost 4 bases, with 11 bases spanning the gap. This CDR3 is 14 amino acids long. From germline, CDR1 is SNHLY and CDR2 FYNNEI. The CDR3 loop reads CASSENRAVTEAFF. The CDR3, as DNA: TGTGCCAGCAGTGAAAACAGGGCGGTCACTGAAGCTTTCTTT.

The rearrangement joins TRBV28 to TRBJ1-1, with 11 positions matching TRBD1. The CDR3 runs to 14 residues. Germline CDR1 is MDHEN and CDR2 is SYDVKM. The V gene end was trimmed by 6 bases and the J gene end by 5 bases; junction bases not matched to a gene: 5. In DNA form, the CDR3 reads TGTGCCAGCAGGCGCCGGGACAGGGGGACTGAAGCTTTCTTT. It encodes CASRRRDRGTEAFF.

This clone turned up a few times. CDR3 protein: CASSLAQFQPQHF. CDR3 in DNA: TGTGCCAGCAGCTTAGCCCAGTTCCAGCCCCAGCATTTT. V usage is TRBV7-8 and J usage is TRBJ1-5, with D unresolved. Germline CDR1 and CDR2: SGHVS and FQNEAQ. CDR3 length: 13 residues. Trimming removed 0 bases at V and 7 bases at J, with 7 bases between.

The CDR3 DNA sequence: TGCGCCAGCAGCCGGACAGGGAATTCACCCCTCCACTTT. Protein product: CASSRTGNSPLHF. The chain couples TRBV4-1 to TRBJ1-6, with 8 bases matching TRBD1. Germline V gives CDR1 MGHRA, CDR2 YSYEKL. V was pared by 4 bases and J by 7 bases, with 0 bases of the junction left unmatched. The CDR3 extends over 13 amino acids.

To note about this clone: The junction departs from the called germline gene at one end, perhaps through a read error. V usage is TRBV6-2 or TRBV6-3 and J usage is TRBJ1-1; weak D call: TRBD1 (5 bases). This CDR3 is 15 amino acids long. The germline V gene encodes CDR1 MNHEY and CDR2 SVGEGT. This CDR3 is CASSNSRGVNTEAFF. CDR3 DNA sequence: TGTGCCAGCAGTAACTCTCGGGGGGTTAACACTGAAGCTTTCTTT.

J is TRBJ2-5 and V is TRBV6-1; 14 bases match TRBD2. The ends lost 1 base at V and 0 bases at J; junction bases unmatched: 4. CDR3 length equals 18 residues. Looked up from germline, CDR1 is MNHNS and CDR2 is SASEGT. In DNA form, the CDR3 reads TGTGCCAGCAGTGAAGGCTGGACTAGCGGGGGGAACCAAGAGACCCAGTACTTC. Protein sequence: CASSEGWTSGGNQETQYF.